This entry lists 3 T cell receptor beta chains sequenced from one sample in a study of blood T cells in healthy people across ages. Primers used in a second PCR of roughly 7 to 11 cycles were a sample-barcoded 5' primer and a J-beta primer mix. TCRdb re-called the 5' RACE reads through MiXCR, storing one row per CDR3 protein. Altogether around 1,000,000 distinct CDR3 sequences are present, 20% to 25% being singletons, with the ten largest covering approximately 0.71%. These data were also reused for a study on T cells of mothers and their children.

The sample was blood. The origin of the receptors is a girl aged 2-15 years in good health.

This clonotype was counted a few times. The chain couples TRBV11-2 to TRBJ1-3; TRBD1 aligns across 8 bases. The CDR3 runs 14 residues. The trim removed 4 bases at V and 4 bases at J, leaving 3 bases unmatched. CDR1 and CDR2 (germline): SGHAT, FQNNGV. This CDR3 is CASSSWTGGNTIYF. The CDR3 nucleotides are TGTGCCAGCAGCTCGTGGACAGGGGGAAACACCATATATTTT.

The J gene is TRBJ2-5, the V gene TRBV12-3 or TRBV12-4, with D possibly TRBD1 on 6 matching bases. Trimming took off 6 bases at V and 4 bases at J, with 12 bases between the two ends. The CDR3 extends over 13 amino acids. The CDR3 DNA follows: TGTGCCAGCAGGACAGACAGGTCAGAGACCCAGTACTTC. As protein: CASRTDRSETQYF.

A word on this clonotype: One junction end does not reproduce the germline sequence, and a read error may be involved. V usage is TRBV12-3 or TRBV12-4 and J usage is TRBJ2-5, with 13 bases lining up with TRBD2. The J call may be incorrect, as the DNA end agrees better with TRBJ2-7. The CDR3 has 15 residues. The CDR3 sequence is CASSHRLAGGYEQYF. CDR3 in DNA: TGCGCCAGCAGCCACAGACTAGCGGGAGGCTACGAGCAGTACTTC.